A single sample gave rise to the 18 T cell receptor beta chains below, sequenced in a study of blood T cell repertoires in COVID-19. TCRdb's table, derived via immunoSEQ multiplex PCR, lists solely in-frame clones and lacks some. Of approximately 200,000 clones listed, roughly 88% are singletons. Source material: peripheral blood. These receptors all come from a woman aged 25 to 45 with acute or convalescent COVID-19.

The chain's CDR3 is CASSSARDQGYTF. CDR3 DNA: TGTGCCAGCAGTTCCGCCAGGGATCAAGGCTACACCTTC. This chain connects TRBV6-5 to TRBJ1-2; a weak D match, TRBD1 (5 bases). The germline V gene encodes CDR1 MNHEY and CDR2 SVGAGI. This CDR3 is built from 13 residues. V shed 4 bases and J shed 8 bases, with 14 bases lying between them.

The chain's CDR3 is CASGLVGHNVLTF. CDR3 DNA sequence: TGTGCTAGTGGTTTGGTTGGCCATAACGTCCTGACTTTC. This chain connects TRBV12-5 to TRBJ2-6; D is unresolved. Trimming stripped 0 bases from V and 10 bases from J, with 7 bases between. This CDR3 comprises 13 residues. Germline-derived CDR1 and CDR2 are LGHNT and FRNRAP.

The J gene is TRBJ2-2, the V gene TRBV7-8; 9 bases fit TRBD2. This CDR3 is built from 14 residues. Germline V gene data show CDR1 as SGHVS and CDR2 as FQNEAQ. Trimming took 3 bases from V and 6 from J; bases not matched to a gene: 2. CDR3 residues: CASSFGTSPGELFF. The CDR3 DNA reads as TGTGCCAGCAGCTTTGGGACTAGCCCCGGGGAGCTGTTTTTT.

The gene calls are TRBV19 and TRBJ1-5; D is possibly TRBD1 (6 bases). The V gene's germline CDR1 is LNHDA and CDR2 SQIVND (reference sequence). The CDR3 is 13 residues long. V was pared by 8 bases and J by 4 bases, with 12 bases between. CDR3 in DNA: TGTGCCAGTCACAGGGATCGTAATCAGCCCCAGCATTTT. This codes for CASHRDRNQPQHF.

The chain is built from TRBV3-1 (or the pseudogene TRBV3-2) and TRBJ2-1; D gene unclear. This CDR3 comprises 12 residues. Trimming cost V 2 bases and J 3 bases, with 2 bases left between them. Looked up from germline, CDR1 is LGHDT and CDR2 is YNNKEL (reference sequence). CDR3 in amino acids: CASSQLYNEQFF. In nucleotides, the CDR3 is TGTGCCAGCAGCCAACTCTACAATGAGCAGTTCTTC.

The V and J genes are TRBV11-2 and TRBJ1-4; D uncertain. The V end lost 3 bases, the J end lost 0 bases, and 11 bases lay between the germline ends. The CDR3 has 16 residues. The germline V gene encodes CDR1 SGHAT and CDR2 FQNNGV. The CDR3 loop is CASSFGHHATNEKLFF. CDR3 DNA: TGTGCCAGCAGCTTTGGGCACCATGCAACTAATGAAAAACTGTTTTTT. Looking up the rest from reference TRBV11-2 and TRBJ1-4 gives the full variable domain: EAGVAQSPRYKIIEKRQSVAFWCNPISGHATLYWYQQILGQGPKLLIQFQNNGVVDDSQLPKDRFSAERLKGVDSTLKIQPAKLEDSAVYLCASSFGHHATNEKLFFGSGTQLSVL.

V and J are TRBV28 and TRBJ1-4; D remains ambiguous. Germline CDR1 reads MDHEN; CDR2 reads SYDVKM. The CDR3 runs 13 residues. V was trimmed by 5 bases and J by 7 bases, leaving 11 bases between them. CDR3 sequence (DNA): TGTGCCAGCAGTAGGAGGATGGGTGAAAAACTGTTTTTT. Amino acids: CASSRRMGEKLFF.

The rearrangement links TRBV10-3 to TRBJ2-1, with no clear D. Trimming took off 3 bases at V and 8 bases at J, with 8 bases between the two ends. Looked up from germline, CDR1 is ENHRY and CDR2 is SYGVKD. The CDR3 length is 12 residues. The CDR3 DNA is TGTGCCATCAGTGATTCGGTCTATGAGCAGTTCTTC. The encoded protein is CAISDSVYEQFF.

Written as DNA, the CDR3 is TGTGCCAGCAGCCAAACCGGCTCGGTAGCGGGAGGGCTGGGTGAGCAGTTCTTC. Its protein is CASSQTGSVAGGLGEQFF. The chain couples TRBV7-9 to TRBJ2-1; 11 nucleotides agree with TRBD2. The germline V gene encodes CDR1 SEHNR and CDR2 FQNEAQ (reference sequence). The CDR3 loop spans 18 amino acids. With 5 bases clipped from V and 9 bases from J, the junction kept 18 bases outside the gene matches.

This sequence joins TRBV11-2 and TRBJ2-1, with a possible D match to TRBD1 (6 bases). V was pared by 5 bases and J by 0 bases, with 14 bases between. The CDR3 contains 16 residues. Germline assignment: CDR1 SGHAT and CDR2 FQNNGV. CDR3 in DNA: TGTGCCAGCAGCCCAACGGGACACGACTCCTACAATGAGCAGTTCTTC. Its protein is CASSPTGHDSYNEQFF.

The rearrangement uses TRBV27 and TRBJ2-7; D perhaps matches TRBD1 (6 bases). Trimming took 4 bases from V and 4 from J, leaving 11 bases between them. CDR3 length equals 13 residues. Germline V gene lookup returns CDR1 MNHEY and CDR2 SMNVEV (reference sequence). This CDR3 reads CASSSYQGYEQYF. The CDR3 nucleotides read TGTGCCAGCAGTTCCTACCAGGGGTACGAGCAGTACTTC.

The V and J genes are TRBV27 and TRBJ2-5; no clear D gene. Trimming shortened V by 2 bases and J by 2 bases, and 12 bases separated the two germline ends. The CDR3 covers 15 residues. Looked up from germline, CDR1 is MNHEY and CDR2 is SMNVEV (reference sequence). CDR3 nucleotides: TGTGCCAGCAGTTTACTCGGTTTTTCTCAAGAGACCCAGTACTTC. This codes for CASSLLGFSQETQYF.

The gene calls are TRBV7-8 and TRBJ2-1; 10 positions match TRBD2. Looked up from germline, CDR1 is SGHVS and CDR2 is FQNEAQ. Trimming removed 5 bases from V and 6 bases from J; junction bases left unmatched: 19. The CDR3 contains 19 residues. This CDR3 is CASSNYRDRLASGSNEQFF. The CDR3 DNA follows: TGTGCCAGCAGCAACTACCGGGACAGGCTCGCTAGCGGGAGCAATGAGCAGTTCTTC.

V gene TRBV6-4 combines with J gene TRBJ2-7; the D gene is possibly TRBD1 (6 bases). Per germline, CDR1 MRHNA and CDR2 SNTAGT. CDR3 length: 14 amino acids. The ends were cut back, 6 bases at V and 0 bases at J, with 12 bases in the middle. The CDR3 nucleotides read TGTGCCAGCAGCCCGGACAGAAACTCCTACGAGCAGTACTTC. Residues: CASSPDRNSYEQYF.

CDR3 region: CATRPGTGWDTQYF. CDR3 DNA sequence: TGTGCCACCCGTCCCGGGACAGGGTGGGATACGCAGTATTTT. This chain connects TRBV15 to TRBJ2-3, with TRBD1 identical over 9 bases. This CDR3 is built from 14 residues. Germline lookup yields CDR1 LNHNV and CDR2 YYDKDF (reference sequence). The trim removed 8 bases at V and 6 bases at J, leaving 9 bases unmatched. The variable domain in full, with the rest retrieved from reference TRBV15 and TRBJ2-3, is DAMVIQNPRYQVTQFGKPVTLSCSQTLNHNVMYWYQQKSSQAPKLLFHYYDKDFNNEADTPDNFQSRRPNTSFCFLDIRSPGLGDTAMYLCATRPGTGWDTQYFGPGTRLTVL.

The rearrangement joins TRBV5-1 to TRBJ2-3, with 9 bases aligning to TRBD2. Germline CDR1 is SGHRS and CDR2 is YFSETQ. This CDR3 spans 15 amino acids. J lost 4 bases, V lost 1 base, and 4 bases had no gene match. The chain's CDR3 is CASSLNGGRADTQYF. The CDR3 bases are TGCGCCAGCAGCTTGAACGGCGGGAGGGCAGATACGCAGTATTTT.

V gene TRBV28 combines with J gene TRBJ2-6, with a possible D match to TRBD2 (6 bases). CDR3 length: 15 amino acids. Germline values: CDR1 MDHEN, CDR2 SYDVKM. V was pared by 4 bases and J by 0 bases, with 7 bases between. The CDR3 coding sequence is TGTGCCAGCAGTTGGGGGGTCTCTGGGGCCAACGTCCTGACTTTC. This codes for CASSWGVSGANVLTF.

On this clone: The sample holds other DNA sequences that translate to the same CDR3. The V gene is TRBV18, the J gene TRBJ2-5; possibly TRBD1 for D (5 bases). This CDR3 has 13 amino acids. Germline V gene lookup returns CDR1 KGHSH and CDR2 LQKENI. The V end was cut by 3 bases, the J end by 3 bases, with 8 bases between. The CDR3 loop is CASSPAGKETQYF. In DNA, the CDR3 is TGTGCCAGCTCACCGGCAGGGAAAGAGACCCAGTACTTC.